This TCR beta chain was documented in a study of early T cells in non-severe SARS-CoV-2 infection. Whole-study context: RNA in bulk from unsorted whole blood was sequenced, and chains were unpaired.

This CDR3 comprises 14 residues. Trimming took 0 bases from V and 4 from J, leaving 6 bases between them. This clonotype was observed a handful of times. Individual cDNA molecules each received unique molecular identifiers attached to them. TCRdb independently ran MiXCR on the 5' RACE reads; one entry per CDR3 protein. The sample lists about 22,000 distinct CDR3 sequences; about 4.3% were seen once. The sequence was collected from an adult who was a healthcare worker with PCR-confirmed SARS-CoV-2 infection or an uninfected control (not recorded which). V usage is TRBV12-3 or TRBV12-4 and J usage is TRBJ2-2, with D uncertain. Sequenced: whole blood. The DNA for the CDR3 is TGTGCCAGCAGTTTAGCGGTTTTCACCGGGGAGCTGTTTTTT. Encoded protein: CASSLAVFTGELFF.